This TCR beta chain was recovered during a study of long-term antiretroviral therapy in people with HIV. At the survey level, the v3.0 immunoSEQ assay was run. Generated by immunoSEQ multiplex PCR, the TCRdb table keeps only in-frame clones and is missing some. Among about 6,500 clones listed, 80% to 90% were seen once. Trimming took off 9 bases at V and 2 bases at J, with 11 bases between the two ends. Germline V lookup: CDR1 LNHDA, CDR2 SQIVND (reference sequence). The CDR3 sequence is 12 residues long. The material was unsorted PBMCs, obtained 3.7 years after starting antiretroviral therapy. The rearrangement uses TRBV19 and TRBJ2-7; D gene uncertain. The origin of this receptor is a woman in her forties or fifties with HIV. The CDR3 sequence: CARATAAYEQYF. The CDR3 DNA sequence: TGTGCCAGAGCTACAGCCGCCTACGAGCAGTACTTC.